A selection of T cell receptor beta chains follows, all from one sample in a study of beta chain features in type 1 diabetes. The assay was immunoSEQ multiplex PCR, and TCRdb's table has in-frame clones only and misses some. This table has some 150,000 clones, around 51% appearing once. The sequencing input was Tregs from blood. The receptors were sampled from a man aged 18 to 30 in good health. Each CDR3 is given with its conserved first and last residue. A D gene is named only where the DNA matches it firmly. A row's size may be missing; if present it is once, few, many or a size class.

J: TRBJ2-2; D: TRBD1; size: few; V: TRBV2; CDR3: CASSVPGQTTGELFF; DNA: TGTGCCAGCAGTGTCCCGGGACAGACAACCGGGGAGCTGTTTTTT
J: TRBJ1-6; D: TRBD1; size: once; V: TRBV5-1; CDR3: CASTTGAGSPLHF; DNA: TGCGCCAGCACCACAGGGGCAGGTTCACCCCTCCACTTT
J: TRBJ2-7; D: -; size: -; V: TRBV20-1; CDR3: CSAGPNYEQYF; DNA: TGCAGTGCTGGCCCTAACTACGAGCAGTACTTC
J: TRBJ1-1; D: -; size: -; V: TRBV28; CDR3: CASSGSRGRLFIAFF; DNA: TGTGCCAGCAGTGGTAGTCGAGGGCGACTCTTTATAGCTTTCTTT
J: TRBJ2-5; D: -; size: few; V: TRBV7-9; CDR3: CASSLGQVETQYF; DNA: TGTGCCAGCAGCTTAGGACAGGTAGAGACCCAGTACTTC
J: TRBJ2-4; D: -; size: -; V: TRBV7-9; CDR3: CASSPRAPGGAQYF; DNA: TGTGCCAGCAGCCCCCGGGCCCCCGGGGGTGCTCAGTACTTC
J: TRBJ1-2; D: -; size: -; V: TRBV6-6; CDR3: CASGQYYGYTF; DNA: TGTGCCAGTGGACAGTATTATGGCTACACCTTC
J: TRBJ2-7; D: TRBD1; size: -; V: TRBV28; CDR3: CASSGQGFEQYF; DNA: TGTGCCAGCAGTGGACAGGGATTCGAGCAGTACTTC
J: TRBJ1-3; D: TRBD1; size: -; V: TRBV5-1; CDR3: CASSLGTGAGNTIYF; DNA: TGCGCCAGCAGCTTGGGGACAGGGGCCGGAAACACCATATATTTT
J: TRBJ2-3; D: TRBD1; size: -; V: TRBV11-1; CDR3: CASSSEGAGTDTQYF; DNA: TGTGCCAGCAGCTCCGAGGGGGCCGGGACAGATACGCAGTATTTT
J: TRBJ2-5; D: TRBD1; size: few; V: TRBV7-8; CDR3: CASSLQGVPETQYF; DNA: TGTGCCAGCAGCCTGCAGGGGGTCCCAGAGACCCAGTACTTC
J: TRBJ2-1; D: TRBD2; size: -; V: TRBV9; CDR3: CASSVVPDIAGEYNEQFF; DNA: TGTGCCAGCAGCGTAGTTCCGGACATAGCGGGAGAATACAATGAGCAGTTCTTC
J: TRBJ1-2; D: TRBD1; size: -; V: TRBV5-1; CDR3: CASSLGQGRRYGYTF; DNA: TGCGCCAGCAGCTTGGGACAGGGGAGACGCTATGGCTACACCTTC
J: TRBJ2-6; D: -; size: few; V: TRBV7-9; CDR3: CASSSSGTSGVTGANVLTF; DNA: TGTGCCAGCAGCTCCTCCGGGACAAGCGGTGTCACTGGGGCCAACGTCCTGACTTTC
J: TRBJ2-1; D: TRBD2; size: few; V: TRBV7-2; CDR3: CASSLALAGTYNEQFF; DNA: TGTGCCAGCAGCTTAGCTCTAGCGGGAACCTACAATGAGCAGTTCTTC
J: TRBJ2-2; D: TRBD2; size: -; V: TRBV9; CDR3: CASSVVLAGTGELFF; DNA: TGTGCCAGCAGCGTAGTACTAGCGGGGACCGGGGAGCTGTTTTTT
J: TRBJ2-7; D: -; size: few; V: TRBV5-1; CDR3: CASSLGQGRYEQYF; DNA: TGCGCCAGCAGCTTGGGGCAGGGGCGCTACGAGCAGTACTTC
J: TRBJ1-2; D: TRBD1; size: -; V: TRBV18; CDR3: CASSPSTGALPGGYTF; DNA: TGTGCCAGCTCACCCTCGACAGGGGCCCTCCCAGGTGGCTACACCTTC
J: TRBJ1-3; D: -; size: -; V: TRBV28; CDR3: CASTQGGGAGGNTIYF; DNA: TGTGCCAGCACCCAAGGGGGGGGCGCTGGAGGAAACACCATATATTTT
J: TRBJ2-1; D: TRBD2; size: -; V: TRBV5-1; CDR3: CASKFSSGHNEQFF; DNA: TGCGCCAGCAAATTCTCTAGCGGACACAATGAGCAGTTCTTC
J: TRBJ1-6; D: TRBD1; size: few; V: TRBV7-3; CDR3: CASSSLPTGANSPLHF; DNA: TGTGCCAGCAGCTCTCTCCCGACAGGGGCTAATTCACCCCTCCACTTT
J: TRBJ1-2; D: -; size: -; V: TRBV7-9; CDR3: CASSLARGGSYGYTF; DNA: TGTGCCAGCAGCTTAGCAAGGGGCGGAAGCTATGGCTACACCTTC
J: TRBJ2-7; D: -; size: -; V: TRBV29-1; CDR3: CSVRRGRGDEQYF; DNA: TGCAGCGTCCGCAGGGGCCGAGGGGACGAGCAGTACTTC
J: TRBJ2-3; D: -; size: few; V: TRBV28; CDR3: CASSLGSTSTDTQYF; DNA: TGTGCCAGCAGTTTAGGGTCGACTAGCACAGATACGCAGTATTTT
J: TRBJ1-1; D: TRBD1; size: -; V: TRBV4-3; CDR3: CASGDRGKAFF; DNA: TGCGCCAGCGGGGACAGGGGCAAAGCTTTCTTT
J: TRBJ2-5; D: -; size: -; V: TRBV6-5; CDR3: CASGGLLETQYF; DNA: TGTGCCAGCGGGGGACTTCTGGAGACCCAGTACTTC
J: TRBJ1-3; D: -; size: -; V: TRBV5-4; CDR3: CASSLAGGNTIYF; DNA: TGTGCCAGCAGCTTGGCGGGGGGAAACACCATATATTTT
J: TRBJ2-1; D: TRBD2; size: once; V: TRBV27; CDR3: CASSPVAGRSYNEQFF; DNA: TGTGCCAGCAGTCCCGTAGCGGGGAGAAGTTACAATGAGCAGTTCTTC
J: TRBJ2-3; D: TRBD1; size: few; V: TRBV5-1; CDR3: CASSYRQGSTDTQYF; DNA: TGCGCCAGCAGCTACCGACAGGGAAGCACAGATACGCAGTATTTT
J: TRBJ2-3; D: TRBD1; size: few; V: TRBV5-6; CDR3: CASSSRGHTDTQYF; DNA: TGTGCCAGCAGCTCCAGGGGGCATACAGATACGCAGTATTTT
J: TRBJ2-5; D: -; size: few; V: TRBV30; CDR3: CAWSVLGRETQYF; DNA: TGTGCCTGGAGTGTGTTGGGCCGAGAGACCCAGTACTTC
J: TRBJ1-2; D: -; size: -; V: TRBV28; CDR3: CASWDIQTYGYTF; DNA: TGTGCCAGCTGGGACATCCAAACCTATGGCTACACCTTC
J: TRBJ2-6; D: -; size: once; V: TRBV6-5; CDR3: CASSLRVTGANVLTF; DNA: TGTGCCAGCAGCCTCAGGGTAACTGGGGCCAACGTCCTGACTTTC
J: TRBJ2-5; D: TRBD2; size: -; V: TRBV7-2; CDR3: CASNTLAGEKTQYF; DNA: TGTGCCAGCAACACCTTAGCGGGAGAAAAGACCCAGTACTTC
J: TRBJ2-7; D: -; size: -; V: TRBV18; CDR3: CASSPTGIPYEQYF; DNA: TGTGCCAGCTCACCAACAGGGATCCCCTACGAGCAGTACTTC
J: TRBJ2-5; D: TRBD1; size: -; V: TRBV19; CDR3: CASSKTGPQETQYF; DNA: TGTGCCAGTAGTAAGACAGGGCCCCAAGAGACCCAGTACTTC
J: TRBJ2-2; D: TRBD2; size: -; V: TRBV7-2; CDR3: CASSLGVAGGKIGELFF; DNA: TGTGCCAGCAGCTTAGGGGTAGCGGGAGGGAAAATCGGGGAGCTGTTTTTT
J: TRBJ1-1; D: -; size: once; V: TRBV7-9; CDR3: CASSLLSHLNTEAFF; DNA: TGTGCCAGCAGCTTACTATCCCATCTGAACACTGAAGCTTTCTTT
J: TRBJ2-2; D: -; size: few; V: TRBV9; CDR3: CASSDLGAGELFF; DNA: TGTGCCAGCAGCGACCTAGGGGCCGGGGAGCTGTTTTTT
J: TRBJ2-3; D: -; size: few; V: TRBV7-9; CDR3: CASSRLPAGSTDTQYF; DNA: TGTGCCAGCAGCCGCCTTCCGGCAGGGAGCACAGATACGCAGTATTTT
J: TRBJ1-5; D: TRBD1; size: -; V: TRBV28; CDR3: CASSVPGQGAHQPQHF; DNA: TGTGCCAGCAGTGTTCCGGGACAGGGGGCCCATCAGCCCCAGCATTTT
J: TRBJ2-7; D: -; size: -; V: TRBV28; CDR3: CASSRRRYYEQYF; DNA: TGTGCCAGCAGTCGGAGGAGGTACTACGAGCAGTACTTC
J: TRBJ1-2; D: TRBD1; size: few; V: TRBV7-2; CDR3: CASSPRTGTGVGYTF; DNA: TGTGCCAGCAGCCCCCGGACCGGGACAGGGGTCGGCTACACCTTC
J: TRBJ1-6; D: TRBD1; size: once; V: TRBV4-2; CDR3: CASSRDRGRFNSPLHF; DNA: TGTGCCAGCAGCCGGGACAGGGGGCGGTTTAATTCACCCCTCCACTTT
J: TRBJ2-7; D: TRBD2; size: -; V: TRBV6-6; CDR3: CASSRLRGVSYEQYF; DNA: TGTGCCAGCAGCCGACTTCGGGGGGTTTCCTACGAGCAGTACTTC
J: TRBJ2-5; D: -; size: -; V: TRBV10-3; CDR3: CAISESWSVTKQETQYF; DNA: TGTGCCATCAGTGAGTCGTGGAGCGTGACTAAACAAGAGACCCAGTACTTC
J: TRBJ1-3; D: TRBD1; size: -; V: TRBV19; CDR3: CASSTTGVGNTIYF; DNA: TGTGCCAGTAGTACGACAGGGGTCGGAAACACCATATATTTT
J: TRBJ1-5; D: -; size: -; V: TRBV19; CDR3: CASSTPRGGDDSQPQHF; DNA: TGTGCCAGTAGTACCCCCCGGGGCGGGGACGACTCTCAGCCCCAGCATTTT
J: TRBJ2-7; D: -; size: few; V: TRBV7-2; CDR3: CASSLAPGDSYEQYF; DNA: TGTGCCAGCAGCTTAGCCCCGGGGGACTCCTACGAGCAGTACTTC
J: TRBJ2-7; D: TRBD1; size: -; V: TRBV18; CDR3: CASSQGQGIHEQYF; DNA: TGTGCCAGCTCACAAGGACAGGGGATACACGAGCAGTACTTC
J: TRBJ2-1; D: TRBD1; size: few; V: TRBV29-1; CDR3: CSVRRDRGGAEQFF; DNA: TGCAGCGTTCGCCGGGACAGAGGCGGTGCGGAGCAGTTCTTC
J: TRBJ2-5; D: -; size: -; V: TRBV5-1; CDR3: CASSITPSDQETQYF; DNA: TGCGCCAGCAGCATCACCCCTAGCGACCAAGAGACCCAGTACTTC
J: TRBJ2-7; D: -; size: few; V: TRBV5-4; CDR3: CASSLASSYEQYF; DNA: TGTGCCAGCAGCTTGGCGAGCTCCTACGAGCAGTACTTC
J: TRBJ1-2; D: -; size: -; V: TRBV28; CDR3: CASTKTGIRGYTF; DNA: TGTGCCAGCACCAAAACAGGGATTCGTGGCTACACCTTC
J: TRBJ2-3; D: TRBD2; size: few; V: TRBV10-3; CDR3: CAISDTSGGPLSTDTQYF; DNA: TGTGCCATCAGTGACACTAGCGGGGGGCCATTGAGCACAGATACGCAGTATTTT
J: TRBJ2-7; D: -; size: -; V: TRBV27; CDR3: CASSLISGSYEQYF; DNA: TGTGCCAGCAGTTTAATTAGCGGCTCCTACGAGCAGTACTTC
J: TRBJ2-7; D: -; size: -; V: TRBV30; CDR3: CASIRHDEQYF; DNA: TGTGCCTCGATCCGACACGACGAGCAGTACTTC
J: TRBJ2-3; D: TRBD2; size: -; V: TRBV19; CDR3: CASSIWASGYTDTQYF; DNA: TGTGCCAGTAGTATTTGGGCTAGCGGCTACACAGATACGCAGTATTTT
J: TRBJ2-1; D: -; size: -; V: TRBV9; CDR3: CASSPPRPGEQFF; DNA: TGTGCCAGCAGCCCACCCCGCCCGGGTGAGCAGTTCTTC
J: TRBJ1-1; D: TRBD1; size: few; V: TRBV18; CDR3: CASSPVTGGYTEAFF; DNA: TGTGCCAGCTCACCAGTGACAGGGGGCTACACTGAAGCTTTCTTT